This T cell receptor (beta chain) stems from a study of blood T cell repertoires in COVID-19. Study-wide context: There were acute and convalescent COVID-19 samples, and they came from the United States, Italy and Spain.

Between the trimmed V and J ends, which lost 5 bases and 2 bases, there was a span of 9 bases. Germline V lookup: CDR1 KGHSH, CDR2 LQKENI. This CDR3 comprises 13 residues. Assay: immunoSEQ multiplex PCR; the TCRdb copy retains only in-frame clones and omits some. The sample shows about 160,000 clones, 80% to 90% of them seen only once. The sequencing sample was made of peripheral blood. The J gene is TRBJ1-1, the V gene TRBV18, with a weak D call TRBD1 (5 bases). This receptor was obtained from a human donor in a cohort sampled during active COVID-19. CDR3 DNA: TGTGCCAGCTCAGGGGGGGTAAACACTGAAGCTTTCTTT. It yields the protein CASSGGVNTEAFF.